A single sample is the source of the 21 T cell receptor beta chains below, sequenced in a study of cytomegalovirus exposure and HLA in healthy donors. PCR involved 60 Vbeta and 13 Jbeta primers. Generated by immunoSEQ multiplex PCR, the TCRdb table keeps only in-frame clones and is missing some. The sample yields about 140,000 clones, approximately 84% seen once. Specimen: PBMCs. These TCRs come from a woman in her thirties or forties in good health and CMV-seronegative.

The J gene is TRBJ2-7, the V gene TRBV4-1; D perhaps matches TRBD2 (6 bases). Germline CDR1 and CDR2: MGHRA and YSYEKL. V lost 4 bases and J lost 1, with 17 bases in between. This CDR3 has 16 residues. The CDR3 nucleotides read TGCGCCAGCAGCCTACAGGAGGGGCGGGTATCCTACGAGCAGTACTTC. Its protein product is CASSLQEGRVSYEQYF.

About this clone: Other DNA sequences within the sample encode an identical CDR3. V gene TRBV2 combines with J gene TRBJ2-1; 7 bases line up with TRBD2. The CDR3 has 15 residues. V gave up 4 bases and J gave up 2 bases; unmatched junction bases: 5. Germline CDR1 SNHLY, CDR2 FYNNEI. The chain's CDR3 is CASSVSGLPYNEQFF. The CDR3 nucleotides read TGTGCCAGCAGTGTTAGCGGGCTTCCCTACAATGAGCAGTTCTTC. The variable domain in full, completed from reference TRBV2 and TRBJ2-1, reads EPEVTQTPSHQVTQMGQEVILRCVPISNHLYFYWYRQILGQKVEFLVSFYNNEISEKSEIFDDQFSVERPDGSNFTLKIRSTKLEDSAMYFCASSVSGLPYNEQFFGPGTRLTVL.

This clone was detected a few times. The chain recombines TRBV6-1 with TRBJ2-7; a possible D gene is TRBD2 (6 bases). The CDR3 has 13 residues. The germline V gene has CDR1 MNHNS and CDR2 SASEGT. Trimming stripped 11 bases from V and 3 bases from J, with 17 bases between. The CDR3 nucleotides read TGTGCCGGAGGGAGACAGAGATACTACGAGCAGTACTTC. It yields the protein CAGGRQRYYEQYF.

CDR3 in DNA: TGTGCCAGCTCACCACAAGGGGGACAGCTCAATGAGCAGTTCTTC. Encoded protein: CASSPQGGQLNEQFF. The V gene is TRBV18, the J gene TRBJ2-1; 7 bases agree with TRBD1. V dropped 1 base and J dropped 6; count of bases not matched to a gene: 6. CDR3 size: 15 residues. From germline, CDR1 is KGHSH and CDR2 LQKENI.

The CDR3 coding sequence is TGTGCCAGCAGCTTGGATCCAGGGGCCATGAACACTGAAGCTTTCTTT. The encoded protein is CASSLDPGAMNTEAFF. The chain carries TRBV5-4 and TRBJ1-1, with D possibly TRBD1 on 6 matching bases. Looked up from germline, CDR1 is SGHNT and CDR2 is YYREEE (reference sequence). This CDR3 has 16 residues. Trimming stripped 0 bases from V and 0 bases from J, with 12 bases between.

The V and J genes are TRBV5-1 and TRBJ2-5; tentative D call: TRBD1 (6 bases). CDR1 SGHRS and CDR2 YFSETQ come from the germline V gene. Between the trimmed V and J ends, which lost 4 bases and 5 bases, there was a span of 15 bases. There are 14 residues in the CDR3. In DNA, the CDR3 is TGCGCCAGCAGCGCAGGGGAGATCGGTGAGACCCAGTACTTC. It translates to CASSAGEIGETQYF.

The J gene is TRBJ1-1, the V gene TRBV6-4; D is perhaps TRBD1 (5 bases). The V end lost 3 bases, the J end lost 3 bases, and 8 bases lay between the germline ends. The CDR3 runs 13 residues. CDR1 is MRHNA, CDR2 SNTAGT, per germline. The CDR3 protein is CASSEGVYTEAFF. For the CDR3, the DNA is TGTGCCAGCAGTGAAGGGGTTTACACTGAAGCTTTCTTT.

This chain links TRBV19 with TRBJ1-5, with 7 bases fitting TRBD1. This CDR3 is 15 amino acids long. The germline V gene encodes CDR1 LNHDA and CDR2 SQIVND (reference sequence). V shed 3 bases and J 0 bases; nucleotides not matched to a gene: 2. CDR3 sequence (DNA): TGTGCCAGTAGTATTACAGGGGATAGCAATCAGCCCCAGCATTTT. Protein sequence: CASSITGDSNQPQHF.

The J gene is TRBJ2-3, the V gene TRBV30; 11 nucleotides line up with TRBD1. Trimming took 8 bases from V and 5 from J; bases not matched to a gene: 6. In germline, CDR1 is GTSNPN, CDR2 SVGIG (reference sequence). This CDR3 has 13 residues. The CDR3 here is CAGQGARRDTQYF. As DNA, the CDR3 is TGTGCCGGACAGGGGGCGCGTAGAGATACGCAGTATTTT.

The chain recombines TRBV28 with TRBJ1-2; D gene ambiguous. This CDR3 comprises 14 residues. V was shortened by 6 bases and J by 2 bases, with 13 bases between the two germline ends. Germline V lookup: CDR1 MDHEN, CDR2 SYDVKM. The CDR3 bases are TGTGCCAGCAGGAGATCCGGGGTCAACTATGGCTACACCTTC. Translation: CASRRSGVNYGYTF.

This chain uses TRBV7-8 with TRBJ2-7, with TRBD2 as a possible D gene (5 bases). There are 13 residues in the CDR3. V was shortened by 11 bases and J by 1 base, with 15 bases between the two germline ends. Germline loops: CDR1 SGHVS, CDR2 FQNEAQ. The DNA for the CDR3 is TGTGCCTCTGAGGGCGACACATCCTACGAGCAGTACTTC. Its translation: CASEGDTSYEQYF.

The J gene is TRBJ2-1, the V gene TRBV9; 7 bases agree with TRBD1. Germline CDR1 SGDLS, CDR2 YYNGEE. Unmatched junction bases numbered 6, after V lost 0 bases and J lost 6 bases. CDR3 length: 15 residues. CDR3 residues: CASSVEDRESNEQFF. CDR3 bases: TGTGCCAGCAGCGTAGAAGACAGGGAAAGCAATGAGCAGTTCTTC. Together with reference TRBV9 and TRBJ2-1, the CDR3 gives the full variable domain: DSGVTQTPKHLITATGQRVTLRCSPRSGDLSVYWYQQSLDQGLQFLIQYYNGEERAKGNILERFSAQQFPDLHSELNLSSLELGDSALYFCASSVEDRESNEQFFGPGTRLTVL.

This clone was picked up a small number of times. This chain joins TRBV5-6 and TRBJ2-7; 8 nucleotides agree with TRBD2. CDR1 SGHDT and CDR2 YYEEEE come from the germline V gene. CDR3 length: 13 amino acids. V dropped 4 bases and J dropped 3; count of bases not matched to a gene: 3. CDR3 bases: TGTGCCAGCAGCGACGGGACTAGCTACGAGCAGTACTTC. Its translation: CASSDGTSYEQYF.

The rearrangement uses TRBV5-4 and TRBJ2-7; D may be TRBD2 (6 bases). CDR1 and CDR2 from the germline V gene are SGHNT and YYREEE (reference sequence). This CDR3 has 14 residues. V was clipped by 1 base and J by 6 bases, with 14 bases between them. CDR3: CASSLWGYGSEQYF. The CDR3 coding sequence is TGTGCCAGCAGCTTGTGGGGCTACGGGAGCGAGCAGTACTTC.

This clone showed up just a few times. The chain employs TRBV2 and TRBJ2-3, with a tentative D call TRBD2 (6 bases). Germline values: CDR1 SNHLY, CDR2 FYNNEI. This CDR3 is built from 14 residues. The CDR3 DNA follows: TGTGAAACTAGCCGAGAAGGTCACACAGATACGCAGTATTTT. As protein: CETSREGHTDTQYF.

This clone showed up just a few times. CDR3 region: CASSLSGTDAYSNQPQHF. DNA of the CDR3: TGTGCCAGCAGTTTATCAGGGACAGATGCCTATAGCAATCAGCCCCAGCATTTT. V and J are TRBV27 and TRBJ1-5; 7 bases align to TRBD1. CDR1 is MNHEY and CDR2 is SMNVEV in the germline V gene (reference sequence). V lost 0 bases and J lost 0; bases outside the gene matches: 8. The CDR3 spans 18 residues.

The CDR3: CASTPMIGLAALNEQFF. The CDR3 DNA is TGTGCCAGCACTCCGATGATCGGACTAGCGGCCCTCAATGAGCAGTTCTTC. The chain has TRBV7-9 and TRBJ2-1, with TRBD2 matching 10 bases. The junction had 15 bases not matched to a gene; V was cut back by 7 bases and J by 6 bases. The CDR3 sequence is 17 residues long. In germline, CDR1 is SEHNR, CDR2 FQNEAQ (reference sequence).

This chain joins TRBV19 and TRBJ1-1; the match to TRBD1 covers 7 bases. This CDR3 is built from 14 residues. From germline, CDR1 is LNHDA and CDR2 SQIVND (reference sequence). Trimming at V came to 5 bases and at J to 0 bases, leaving 3 bases not matched to a gene. The CDR3 DNA is TGTGCCAGTAGTGTGACAGGGCTGAACACTGAAGCTTTCTTT. This codes for CASSVTGLNTEAFF.

A single count supports this clone. The chain employs TRBV25-1 and TRBJ2-2, with a weak D call TRBD2 (6 bases). Trimming pared 6 bases from V and 0 bases from J, leaving 14 bases between. From germline, CDR1 is MGHDK and CDR2 SYGVNS. The CDR3 extends over 16 amino acids. CDR3 sequence reads: CASRGRGPANTGELFF. For the CDR3, the DNA is TGTGCCAGCAGGGGGCGGGGACCCGCGAACACCGGGGAGCTGTTTTTT.

The V gene is TRBV4-3, the J gene TRBJ1-6, with 7 bases fitting TRBD1. This CDR3 has 14 amino acids. V trimming: 2 bases; J trimming: 8 bases; junction bases outside the gene matches: 3. CDR1 and CDR2 (germline): LGHNA, YSLEER. CDR3 loop: CASSQTDRDSPLHF. CDR3 nucleotide sequence: TGCGCCAGCAGCCAAACCGACAGGGATTCACCCCTCCACTTT.

The gene calls are TRBV5-1 and TRBJ2-7, with D possibly TRBD1 on 6 matching bases. Per the germline V gene, CDR1 is SGHRS and CDR2 is YFSETQ. V lost 4 bases and J 4 bases, leaving 9 bases between the germline ends. This CDR3 has 12 amino acids. The CDR3 nucleotides read TGCGCCAGCAGCAAGGACAGATACGAGCAGTACTTC. Its translation: CASSKDRYEQYF.